This TCR beta chain was recovered during a study of regulatory T cells in long-lasting Graves disease (dated by TCRdb to about 2021). Regarding the study in general: Persistent Graves' disease was defined as persistently positive TSH receptor autoantibodies together with antithyroid drug treatment for over 5 years. Patients with persistent Graves' disease were compared with patients with newly diagnosed Graves' disease using TCR sequencing and RNA sequencing of peripheral blood. The study took place in China and was registered as a clinical trial. TCR sequencing covered about 13 persistent and 20 or so newly diagnosed Graves' disease patients, some 35 samples in total. In the clinical cohort, patients with persistent Graves' disease had used antithyroid drugs for an average of about 10 years.

In light of the paper, this sample's time point label describes: persistent/refractory GD, antithyroid drugs over 5 years with positive TRAb. For both TCR sequencing and RNA sequencing, RNA was extracted from PBMCs in TRIzol. The diagnosis of Graves' disease followed American Thyroid Association guidelines. Patients for the study were recruited at an endocrinology department in Xi'an, China. Each patient gave approximately 10 milliliters of peripheral blood, collected in an EDTA anticoagulant tube. Ficoll Paque Plus density gradient separation was used to isolate PBMCs, and no additional T cell sorting was done. An Agilent 2100 Bioanalyzer and agarose gel were used to check RNA quality, while a NanoDrop 2000 measured RNA concentration. The study at large found these results: Sequencing and analysis were restricted to the TCR beta chain. The small sample size was acknowledged by the authors as a limitation that may reduce accuracy. The study examined only peripheral blood because the primary lesion, thyroid tissue, could not be accessed. Lower TCR Shannon entropy and fewer highly expanded clones were observed in persistent Graves' disease patients than in newly diagnosed patients, which suggested clonal expansion. Patients with persistent disease shared more public clonotypes (around 2,500) than newly diagnosed patients did (966). Preferential use of TRBV28, TRBJ1-2 and TRBJ2-5 was observed in persistent disease, whereas TRBV20-1 and TRBJ2-1 were favored in newly diagnosed disease.

The library was built by means of multiplex PCR. This sample was sequenced with an Illumina HiSeq 4000. CDR3 regions were amplified by Arm-PCR with iRepertoire HTBI primers to construct TCR beta libraries. Gel purification was performed on PCR products prior to sequencing. The original methods were these. Gene usage analysis of CDR3 amino acid clonotypes used the 50 to 70 TRBV and some 13 TRBJ segments found across samples. COPE and FqMerger were used to merge filtered high-quality paired reads into contigs. Contigs were aligned with BLAST to IMGT TRBV, TRBD and TRBJ reference genes, and CDR3 was defined per IMGT. Clonotypes above 0.1% frequency were classified as highly expanded clones. Repertoire diversity was measured by Shannon entropy, and V-J evenness by the Gini coefficient. A clonotype found in more than one individual was treated as public. TCRdb reworked the public reads: Q25 trimming with fastp, MiXCR clone assembly, productive beta chains retained. Every entry covers one CDR3 protein and lists the most common genes and DNA from its rows. The V and J calls and clone size come from TCRdb's table, not from the authors' own analysis. The sample includes 420,000 or so distinct CDR3 sequences, with 20% to 25% observed a single time. About a quarter of the sample lies in the top ten.

On this clonotype itself: Its specific antigen is unknown. No quality values exist for individual bases; no much larger clone is one base distant.

The germline V gene gives CDR1 as ENHRY and CDR2 as SYGVKD. For this chain, trimming is 3 bases at the V end and 4 bases at the J end, and the number of junction bases without a gene match is 7. From the cysteine up to the phenylalanine, the CDR3 has a length of 15 residues. CDR3 DNA is the only sequence kept; it has 45 bases, read in frame from the first base. Recombination joined TRBV10-3 with TRBJ1-2, with TRBD1 matching 8 junction bases. This TCR derives from a female donor with Graves disease. Source: peripheral blood mononuclear cells (PBMCs), taken when the disease was refractory, from a patient treated with antithyroid drugs. The nucleotide sequence is given as TGTGCCATCAGTGACCGGGACAGGAACGCCTATGGCTACACCTTC. It encodes CAISDRDRNAYGYTF.